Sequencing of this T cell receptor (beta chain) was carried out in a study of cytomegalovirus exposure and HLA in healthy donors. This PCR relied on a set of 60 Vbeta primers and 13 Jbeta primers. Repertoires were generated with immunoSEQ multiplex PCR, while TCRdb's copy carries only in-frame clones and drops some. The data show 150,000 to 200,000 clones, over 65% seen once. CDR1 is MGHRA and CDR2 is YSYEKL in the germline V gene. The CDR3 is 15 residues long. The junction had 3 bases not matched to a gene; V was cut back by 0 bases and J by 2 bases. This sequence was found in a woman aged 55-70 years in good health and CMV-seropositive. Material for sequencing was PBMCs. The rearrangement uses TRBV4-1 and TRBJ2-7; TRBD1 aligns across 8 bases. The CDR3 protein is CASSQDQTGAYEQYF. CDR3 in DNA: TGCGCCAGCAGCCAAGATCAGACAGGGGCCTACGAGCAGTACTTC.